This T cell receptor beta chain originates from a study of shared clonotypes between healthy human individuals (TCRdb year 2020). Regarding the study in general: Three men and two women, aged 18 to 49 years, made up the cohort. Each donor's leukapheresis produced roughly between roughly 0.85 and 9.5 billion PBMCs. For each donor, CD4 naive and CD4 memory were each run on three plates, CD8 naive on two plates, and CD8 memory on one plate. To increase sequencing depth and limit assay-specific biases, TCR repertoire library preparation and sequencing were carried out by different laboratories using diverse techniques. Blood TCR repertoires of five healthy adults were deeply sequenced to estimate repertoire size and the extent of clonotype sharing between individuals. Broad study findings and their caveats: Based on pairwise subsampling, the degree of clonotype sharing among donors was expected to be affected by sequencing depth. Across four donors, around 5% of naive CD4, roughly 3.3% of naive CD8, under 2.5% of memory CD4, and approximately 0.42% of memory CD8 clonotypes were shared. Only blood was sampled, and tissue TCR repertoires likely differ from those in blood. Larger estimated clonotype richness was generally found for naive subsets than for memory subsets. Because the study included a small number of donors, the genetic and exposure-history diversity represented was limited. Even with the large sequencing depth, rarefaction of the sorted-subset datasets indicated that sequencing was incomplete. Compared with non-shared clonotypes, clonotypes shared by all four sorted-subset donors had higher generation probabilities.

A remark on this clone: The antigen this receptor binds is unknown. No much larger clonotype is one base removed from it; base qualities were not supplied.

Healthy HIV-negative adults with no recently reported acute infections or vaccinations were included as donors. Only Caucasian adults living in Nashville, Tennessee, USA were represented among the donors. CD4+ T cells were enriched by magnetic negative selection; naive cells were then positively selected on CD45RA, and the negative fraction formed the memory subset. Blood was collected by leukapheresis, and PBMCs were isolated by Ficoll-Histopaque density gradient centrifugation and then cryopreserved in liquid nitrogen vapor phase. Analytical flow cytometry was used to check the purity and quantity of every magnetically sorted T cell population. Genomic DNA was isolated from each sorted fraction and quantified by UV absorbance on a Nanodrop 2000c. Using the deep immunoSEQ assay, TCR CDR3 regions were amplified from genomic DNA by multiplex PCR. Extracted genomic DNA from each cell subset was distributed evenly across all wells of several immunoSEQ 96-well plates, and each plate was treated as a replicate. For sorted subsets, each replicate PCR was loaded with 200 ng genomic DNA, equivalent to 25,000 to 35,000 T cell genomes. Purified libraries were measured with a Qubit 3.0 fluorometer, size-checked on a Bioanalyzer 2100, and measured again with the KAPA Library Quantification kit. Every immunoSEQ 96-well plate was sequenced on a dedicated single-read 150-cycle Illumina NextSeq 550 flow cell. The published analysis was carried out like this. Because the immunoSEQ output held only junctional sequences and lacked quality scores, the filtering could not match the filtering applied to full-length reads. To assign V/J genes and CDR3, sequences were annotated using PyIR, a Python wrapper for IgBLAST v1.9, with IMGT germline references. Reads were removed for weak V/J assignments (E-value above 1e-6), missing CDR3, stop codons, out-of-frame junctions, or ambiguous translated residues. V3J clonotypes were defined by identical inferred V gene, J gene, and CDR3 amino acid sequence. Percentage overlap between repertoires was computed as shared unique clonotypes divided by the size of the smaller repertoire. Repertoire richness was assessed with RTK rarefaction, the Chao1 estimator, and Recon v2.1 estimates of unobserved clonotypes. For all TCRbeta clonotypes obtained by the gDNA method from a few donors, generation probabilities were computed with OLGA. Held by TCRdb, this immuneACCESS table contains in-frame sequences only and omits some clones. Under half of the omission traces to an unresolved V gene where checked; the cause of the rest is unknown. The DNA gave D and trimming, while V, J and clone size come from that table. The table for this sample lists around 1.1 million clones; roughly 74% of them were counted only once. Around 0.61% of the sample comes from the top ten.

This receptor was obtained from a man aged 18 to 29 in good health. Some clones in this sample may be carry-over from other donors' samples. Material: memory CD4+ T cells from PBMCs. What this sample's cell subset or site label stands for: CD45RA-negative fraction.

CDR3 protein: CASSWGVSYNEQFF. At the DNA level, the sequence is TGCGCCAGCAGTTGGGGGGTCAGCTACAATGAGCAGTTCTTC. The chain couples TRBV5-1 to TRBJ2-1; TRBD2 is perhaps the D gene, given 6 matching bases. There are 14 amino acids in the CDR3, from cysteine to phenylalanine inclusive. Here the CDR3 DNA is all that survives: 42 bases in frame from base 1. For CDR1 and CDR2, the germline V gene lists SGHRS and YFSETQ. V loses 5 bases of germline sequence and J loses 3 bases, and the interval between the two ends is 12 bases.